The 2 T cell receptor beta chains below come from one sample, sequenced in a study of cytomegalovirus exposure and HLA in healthy donors. The PCR ran on 60 Vbeta and 13 Jbeta primers. The assay was immunoSEQ multiplex PCR, and TCRdb's table has in-frame clones only and misses some. The data show 150,000 to 200,000 clones, 77% seen once. Sequencing was done on a sample of PBMCs. These receptors were collected from an older woman in good health and CMV-seropositive.

The gene calls are TRBV18 and TRBJ2-2; D is undetermined. CDR1 is KGHSH and CDR2 is LQKENI in the germline V gene. Trimming took off 9 bases at V and 5 bases at J, with 10 bases between the two ends. The CDR3 is made up of 12 amino acids. CDR3 in DNA: TGTGCCAGTTTTCTGCGGACCGGGGAGCTGTTTTTT. It specifies CASFLRTGELFF.

The V call is TRBV9, the J call TRBJ2-2; 11 nucleotides match TRBD2. The CDR3 is 16 residues long. CDR1 SGDLS and CDR2 YYNGEE come from the germline V gene. The V gene end was trimmed by 1 base and the J gene end by 6 bases; junction bases not matched to a gene: 5. The CDR3 sequence is CASSVKLAGVAGELFF. As DNA, the CDR3 is TGTGCCAGCAGCGTAAAACTAGCGGGAGTCGCCGGGGAGCTGTTTTTT.